This T cell receptor beta chain was obtained from a study of CD8 T cells in Susac syndrome. The TEMRA cells underwent FACS enrichment, while the CD8+ and CD4+ T cells underwent negative isolation. Random hexamers were used to reverse transcribe the RNA input (0.5 to 1 ug). TCRdb analysed the immunoSEQ multiplex PCR reads with MiXCR anew, one entry per CDR3 protein. Of approximately 200,000 distinct CDR3 sequences in the sample, about 95% were seen once. As for this clonotype: It is unclear where the CDR3 begins or ends on the DNA, so no DNA is shown, and the CDR3 is as TCRdb lists it.

The CDR3 length is 12 residues, termini included. Material for sequencing was CD4+ T cells from PBMCs. The TCR sequence derives from a human donor with multiple sclerosis. The chain combines TRBV12-3 or TRBV12-4 with TRBJ1-4. The CDR3 is CASSSSVEKLFF.